These T cell receptor beta chains were read from a single sample in a study of T cell responses to AZD1222 COVID-19 vaccine. Profiling relied on immunoSEQ multiplex PCR, and the TCRdb table lists in-frame clones only, not all of them. The table has about 48,000 clones, approximately 89% seen once. This material consisted of peripheral blood, taken 28 days after the second AZD1222 dose. These receptors all come from an adult who received the AZD1222 COVID-19 vaccine. Both conserved end residues are part of each CDR3. Fields, in order: CDR3 DNA, CDR3 protein, V gene, J gene, clone size, D gene. A D gene is named only where the DNA matches it firmly. Where a row states a size, it is once, few, many or the class of an expanded clone; other rows omit it.

TGTGCCAACCACCCAGGGGCTAGCAAATCTGGGGCCAACGTCCTGACTTTC,CANHPGASKSGANVLTF,TRBV2,TRBJ2-6,NA,NA
TGTGCCAGCAGCCACACGGGACTAGCGGGACTAGAGCAGTACTTC,CASSHTGLAGLEQYF,TRBV14,TRBJ2-7,NA,TRBD2
TGTGCCAGCAGCCCCAGTCAGGATGGCTACACCTTC,CASSPSQDGYTF,TRBV7-9,TRBJ1-2,NA,NA
TGTGCCAGCTCCCCCGGGACAAAGAACACCGGGGAGCTGTTTTTT,CASSPGTKNTGELFF,TRBV18,TRBJ2-2,NA,NA
TGTGCCACCAGTGACACGACTAGCGACACAGATACGCAGTATTTT,CATSDTTSDTDTQYF,TRBV24-1,TRBJ2-3,NA,TRBD2
TGTGCCAGCAGCCTTGGGACAGCTGGAAACACCATATATTTT,CASSLGTAGNTIYF,TRBV7-8,TRBJ1-3,NA,TRBD1
TGTGCCAGCAGTAAACAGGGTTGGCGGGAGTACACTGAAGCTTTCTTT,CASSKQGWREYTEAFF,TRBV27,TRBJ1-1,NA,NA
TGTGCCATCAATGAGGACAGGGACAGAACAGATACGCAGTATTTT,CAINEDRDRTDTQYF,TRBV10-3,TRBJ2-3,NA,TRBD1
TGTGCCAGCCGGGGGAGTATCACCTACGAGCAGTACTTC,CASRGSITYEQYF,TRBV6-5,TRBJ2-7,once,NA
TGTGCCAGCAGCCAAGATAGGGGAAAGGGGGAGGGCCAGCCCCAGCATTTT,CASSQDRGKGEGQPQHF,TRBV3-1/TRBV3-2,TRBJ1-5,NA,NA